This paragraph reports one TCR beta chain. CDR1 SGHRS and CDR2 YFSETQ come from the germline V gene. Losses at the gene ends were 4 bases for V and 8 bases for J; bases not matched to a gene: 11. This CDR3 spans 16 amino acids. The entry originates in a study of blood T cell repertoires in COVID-19. Study information: T cells, B-cell-depleted T cells, or PBMCs supplied cDNA or gDNA.

As processed by the authors: Counts of nucleated cells, estimated from reference gene primer amplification, were obtained. Using immunoSEQ multiplex PCR, the repertoire was profiled, and TCRdb retains in-frame clones only, with some absent. For V, J and clone size, that table is used; D and trimming come from the DNA. The repertoire holds 70,000 to 95,000 clones, about 84% seen once, with 1.8% in the top ten. The receptor's source is a woman aged 60-75 years with acute or convalescent COVID-19. Sequenced: peripheral blood. The V and J genes are TRBV5-1 and TRBJ1-5, with 11 positions matching TRBD1. The CDR3 nucleotides are TGCGCCAGCAGCGCGGGACAGGGGGGTACGGGGGAGCCCCAGCATTTT. Translated, it gives CASSAGQGGTGEPQHF.